The entry that follows covers one TCR beta chain sequence. These data belong to a study of blood T cell repertoires in COVID-19. Looking at the study overall: Some COVID-19 samples were acute and others convalescent; all came from the United States, Italy and Spain. PBMCs, B-cell-depleted T cells, or T cells provided the cDNA or gDNA that made up the material.

Per the original methods: Reference gene primer amplification gave estimated nucleated cell counts. Sequenced by immunoSEQ multiplex PCR; TCRdb stores in-frame clones only, minus some. That table furnishes V, J and clone size, whereas the DNA furnished D and trimming. The sample lists 350,000 to 400,000 clones, nearly 90% seen once, with about 6.5% in the top ten. The germline V gene encodes CDR1 SGHTA and CDR2 FQGNSA. This CDR3 spans 16 amino acids. Trimming at V came to 0 bases and at J to 2 bases, leaving 4 bases not matched to a gene. The receptor comes from a man aged 18 to 29 with active or convalescent COVID-19. The gene calls are TRBV7-2 and TRBJ1-5; 7 bases are shared with TRBD1. The sample was peripheral blood. The chain's CDR3 is CASSLAQGGGNQPQHF. For the CDR3, the DNA is TGTGCCAGCAGCTTAGCGCAAGGGGGCGGCAATCAGCCCCAGCATTTT.